This T cell receptor (beta chain) was recovered during a study of post-analysis software for immune sequencing data (dated by TCRdb to the mid-2010s). In terms of the full investigation: Relapsing-remitting, secondary progressive and progressive-relapsing multiple sclerosis were recorded as disease courses, and subtype annotation was lacking for some patients. A subset of samples was prepared in parallel using single-end sample barcoding, then pooled and co-amplified after Illumina adapter ligation. Patient repertoires were compared against roughly 12 previously published healthy control repertoires from donors aged roughly 6 to 28 years. The study at large found these results: Patients showed significantly higher frequencies than controls for roughly five TRBV segments, among them TRBV5-6, TRBV5-1 and TRBV20-1. When samples were clustered directly using the F measure, samples prepared in the same batch co-clustered strongly, which prompted a batch-effect correction. The multiple sclerosis patient group was slightly younger than the control group. Significantly lower normalized Chao1 diversity was found in multiple sclerosis patients than in controls, suggesting substantial peripheral T-cell clonal expansion.

The germline V gene specifies MNHEY as CDR1 and SVGEGT as CDR2. V is pared back by 0 bases and J by 5 bases, with 11 bases lying between the germline termini. The CDR3 goes from the cysteine to the phenylalanine over 15 residues. Of all the DNA, just the CDR3 is kept, 45 bases in frame from base 1. In regard to this clonotype: No cognate antigen has been identified for it. No much larger clonotype is one base removed from it; base qualities were not supplied.

To demonstrate the VDJtools post-analysis software, TCR beta repertoires were profiled from the peripheral blood of 10 to 15 young patients with multiple sclerosis. The multiple sclerosis patients were children and adolescents between roughly 6 and 16 years of age. Library preparation was by PCR. Instrument used: Illumina HiSeq 2500. To reduce PCR and sequencing biases, unique molecular identifiers were built into the TCR beta cDNA libraries. Per 1 to 10 million input T cells, approximately 500,000 cDNA molecules were obtained, such that each molecule approximated one T cell. The same protocol used for the earlier healthy control dataset was applied to prepare and sequence the patient libraries. Samples belonging to the same batch were prepared together, multiplexed and sequenced on a shared HiSeq lane. Regarding the original processing steps: MIGEC handled the raw barcoded reads, throwing out single-read molecular identifier groups before consensus assembly and CDR3 extraction. VDJtools was used for post-analysis of the clonotype tables, with diversity normalized by down-sampling every dataset to the smallest sample size. To correct batch-related cross-sample contamination, repertoire overlap clustering matched CDR3 amino acid sequences but not nucleotide sequences. The raw public data were reprocessed by TCRdb itself: fastp quality trimming at Q25, MiXCR clonotype calling, in-frame beta chains only. CDR3 protein sequences are deduplicated, and each keeps its most common genes and DNA. The V and J calls come from TCRdb's annotation, not from the publication. Counted in this sample were 600,000 to 750,000 distinct CDR3 sequences; 55% to 70% of them appeared once. About 11% of the sample belongs to the ten largest clones.

The chain links TRBV6-2 or TRBV6-3 with TRBJ2-1; the D gene assignment is ambiguous. The sequence was obtained from a girl aged 2-10 years with multiple sclerosis. Sequenced input: blood. The sequenced DNA: TGTGCCAGCAGTTACTCCCCCGTGGCAAACAATGAGCAGTTCTTC. Translation gives CASSYSPVANNEQFF.